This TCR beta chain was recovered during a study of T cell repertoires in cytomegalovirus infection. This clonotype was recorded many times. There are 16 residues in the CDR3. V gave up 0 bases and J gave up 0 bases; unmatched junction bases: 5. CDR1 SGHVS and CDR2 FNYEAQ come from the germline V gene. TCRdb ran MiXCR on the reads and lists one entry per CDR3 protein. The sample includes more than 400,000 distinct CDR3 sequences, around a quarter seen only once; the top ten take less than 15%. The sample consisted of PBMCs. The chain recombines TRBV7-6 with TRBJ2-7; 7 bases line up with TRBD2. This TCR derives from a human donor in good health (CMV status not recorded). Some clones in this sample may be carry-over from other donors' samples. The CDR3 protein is CASSLATGGYSYEQYF. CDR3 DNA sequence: TGTGCCAGCAGCTTAGCGACGGGAGGTTACTCCTACGAGCAGTACTTC.